Below, 13 T cell receptor beta chains from the same sample are listed, as sequenced in a study of blood T cell repertoires in COVID-19 (dated by TCRdb to the early 2020s). Library method: the immunoSEQ multiplex PCR assay. In TCRdb, the immuneACCESS table is reduced to in-frame sequences with V and J assigned. These tables do not hold every clone; where another copy was compared, an unresolved V gene accounts for under half, and the others remain unexplained. For this sample the table gives under 150,000 clones, of which 85% to 90% were detected only once. The ten largest clonotypes hold approximately 2.4% of the sample. Sequenced material: peripheral blood. These receptors all come from a human donor in a cohort sampled during active COVID-19.

The chain couples TRBV6-6 to TRBJ1-4; 8 bases are a match to TRBD1. The germline gives CDR1 MNHNY, CDR2 SVGAGI (reference sequence). The CDR3 contains 15 residues. J lost 5 bases, V lost 6 bases, and 8 bases had no gene match. Written as DNA, the CDR3 is TGTGCCAGCAGCGACCGACAGGGGTCCAATGAAAAACTGTTTTTT. This translates into CASSDRQGSNEKLFF.

This clone appeared a single time. The gene calls are TRBV4-3 and TRBJ2-1; 11 bases agree with TRBD2. The CDR3 spans 15 residues. V lost 4 bases, J lost 3 bases, and 2 bases stayed unmatched. Germline V gives CDR1 LGHNA, CDR2 YSLEER. DNA for the CDR3: TGCGCCAGCAGCCCTACTAGCGGGGGCTACAATGAGCAGTTCTTC. Protein sequence: CASSPTSGGYNEQFF.

This clone was seen just once. The CDR3 coding sequence is TGTGCCAGCAGCCACGACAGGGGAGATGAAAAACTGTTTTTT. Translating it yields CASSHDRGDEKLFF. The chain has TRBV28 and TRBJ1-4; 8 bases are a match to TRBD1. CDR1 is MDHEN, CDR2 SYDVKM, per germline. V shed 6 bases and J 6 bases; nucleotides not matched to a gene: 6. The CDR3 has 14 residues.

This chain links TRBV7-3 with TRBJ1-6; no clear D gene. Deletions cut 1 base from V and 4 bases from J, with 14 bases between. The CDR3 runs 17 residues. Germline CDR1 and CDR2: SGHTA and FQGTGA. CDR3 sequence: CASSLNGRDRYNSPLHF. In DNA, the CDR3 is TGTGCCAGCAGCTTAAATGGGAGGGATAGGTATAATTCACCCCTCCACTTT.

This chain links TRBV30 with TRBJ2-2; 7 nucleotides line up with TRBD1. The CDR3 spans 15 residues. Per germline, CDR1 GTSNPN and CDR2 SVGIG (reference sequence). V lost 0 bases and J lost 3; bases outside the gene matches: 4. In DNA form, the CDR3 reads TGTGCCTGGAGTGTCCCAGGGGGACACACCGGGGAGCTGTTTTTT. Translating gives CAWSVPGGHTGELFF.

The V and J genes are TRBV29-1 and TRBJ2-1, with 12 positions matching TRBD2. The CDR3 runs 17 residues. The V and J ends lost 3 bases and 6 bases, in that order; junction bases with no gene match: 12. Germline CDR1 SQVTM, CDR2 ANQGSEA. Here the CDR3 DNA reads TGCAGCGTTGACGGGGCTAGCGGGAGGGTTTTGAGCAATGAGCAGTTCTTC. Translating gives CSVDGASGRVLSNEQFF.

The rearrangement joins TRBV5-4 to TRBJ2-1, with D possibly matching TRBD2 (5 bases). The CDR3 is 15 amino acids. The V gene lost 3 bases and the J gene lost 0 bases, with 10 bases spanning the gap. Germline CDR1 reads SGHNT; CDR2 reads YYREEE (reference sequence). The CDR3: CASSSGLRSYNEQFF. CDR3 nucleotides: TGTGCCAGCAGCTCTGGACTCCGCTCCTACAATGAGCAGTTCTTC.

This chain uses TRBV27 with TRBJ2-7; no firm D call. V shed 4 bases and J shed 7 bases, with 17 bases lying between them. The germline CDR1 and CDR2 sequences are MNHEY and SMNVEV (reference sequence). The CDR3 runs 14 residues. CDR3 residues: CASSSGVAGREQYF. Here the CDR3 DNA reads TGTGCCAGCAGTTCTGGAGTTGCTGGTAGGGAGCAGTACTTC.

This clone was observed a handful of times. CDR3 coding DNA: TGTGCCAGCAGCTTAACTCTGGGAGGGGTAGGGACCCAGTACTTC. Translating it yields CASSLTLGGVGTQYF. J is TRBJ2-5 and V is TRBV7-2; 7 bases agree with TRBD2. This CDR3 has 15 amino acids. Germline V lookup: CDR1 SGHTA, CDR2 FQGNSA. J was trimmed by 7 bases and V by 2 bases; bases with no gene match: 10.

This chain links TRBV5-1 with TRBJ2-2; D is ambiguous. CDR3 length: 16 amino acids. The germline CDR1 and CDR2 sequences are SGHRS and YFSETQ. Trimming left V 2 bases short and J 1 base short, with 12 bases between. The CDR3 DNA reads TGCGCCAGCAGCTTAGAAGGCAGGCTGAACACCGGGGAGCTGTTTTTT. This translates into CASSLEGRLNTGELFF.

The chain links TRBV2 to TRBJ2-5; 8 bases are a match to TRBD2. Germline V lookup: CDR1 SNHLY, CDR2 FYNNEI. The CDR3 runs 14 residues. J was trimmed by 2 bases and V by 7 bases; bases with no gene match: 6. The CDR3 coding sequence is TGTGCCAGCAAGTGGAGCGGGGGTCAAGAGACCCAGTACTTC. This sequence encodes CASKWSGGQETQYF.

The chain employs TRBV25-1 and TRBJ2-5, with TRBD1 identical over 11 bases. Trimming removed 5 bases from V and 2 bases from J; junction bases left unmatched: 4. CDR3 length: 15 residues. Germline V gives CDR1 MGHDK, CDR2 SYGVNS. Here the CDR3 DNA reads TGTGCCAGCAGTAAGGACAGGGGGCTGCAAGAGACCCAGTACTTC. Protein product: CASSKDRGLQETQYF.

This rearrangement joins TRBV7-8 to TRBJ1-4; D unclear. The CDR3 extends over 13 amino acids. CDR1 is SGHVS and CDR2 is FQNEAQ in the germline V gene. V was trimmed by 5 bases and J by 8 bases, leaving 12 bases between them. The CDR3 reads CASSPSGGEKLFF. As DNA, the CDR3 is TGTGCCAGCAGCCCCTCGGGTGGCGAAAAACTGTTTTTT. The variable domain in full, completed from reference TRBV7-8 and TRBJ1-4, reads GAGVSQSPRYKVAKRGQDVALRCDPISGHVSLFWYQQALGQGPEFLTYFQNEAQLDKSGLPSDRFFAERPEGSVSTLKIQRTQQEDSAVYLCASSPSGGEKLFFGSGTQLSVL.